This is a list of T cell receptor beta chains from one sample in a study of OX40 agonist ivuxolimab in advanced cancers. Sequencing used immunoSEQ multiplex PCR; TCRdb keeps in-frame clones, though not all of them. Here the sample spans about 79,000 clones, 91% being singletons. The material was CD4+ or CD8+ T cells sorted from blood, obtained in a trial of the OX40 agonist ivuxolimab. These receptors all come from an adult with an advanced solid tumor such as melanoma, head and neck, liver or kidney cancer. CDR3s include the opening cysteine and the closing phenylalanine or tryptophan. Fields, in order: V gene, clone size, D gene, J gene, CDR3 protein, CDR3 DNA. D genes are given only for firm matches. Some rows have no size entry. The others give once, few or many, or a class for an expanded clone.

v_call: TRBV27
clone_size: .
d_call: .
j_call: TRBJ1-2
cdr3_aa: CASSPPPPGYGYTF
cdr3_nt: TGTGCCAGCAGTCCCCCTCCTCCGGGCTATGGCTACACCTTC

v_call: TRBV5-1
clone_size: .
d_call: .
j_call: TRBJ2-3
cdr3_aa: CASSLQPDTQYF
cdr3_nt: TGCGCCAGCAGCTTACAGCCAGATACGCAGTATTTT

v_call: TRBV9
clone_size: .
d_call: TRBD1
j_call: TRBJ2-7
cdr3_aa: CASSVGTGWTYEQYF
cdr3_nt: TGTGCCAGCAGCGTAGGGACAGGGTGGACCTACGAGCAGTACTTC

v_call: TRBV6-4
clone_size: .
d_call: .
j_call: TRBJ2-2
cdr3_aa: CASSDSGRAGELFF
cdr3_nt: TGTGCCAGCAGTGACTCCGGGCGGGCCGGGGAGCTGTTTTTT

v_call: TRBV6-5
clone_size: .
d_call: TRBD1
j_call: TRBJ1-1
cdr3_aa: CASSYSSRTGGTEAFF
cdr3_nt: TGTGCCAGCAGTTACTCGAGCAGGACAGGGGGCACTGAAGCTTTCTTT

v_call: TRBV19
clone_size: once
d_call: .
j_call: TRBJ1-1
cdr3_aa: CASSRRRTEAFF
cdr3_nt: TGTGCCAGTAGCCGCCGACGAACTGAAGCTTTCTTT

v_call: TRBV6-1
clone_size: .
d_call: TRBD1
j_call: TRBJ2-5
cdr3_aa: CASSKTGQGVETQYF
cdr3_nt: TGTGCCAGCAGTAAAACGGGACAGGGGGTAGAGACCCAGTACTTC

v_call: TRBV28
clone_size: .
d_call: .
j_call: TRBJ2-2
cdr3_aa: CASSLSSGELFF
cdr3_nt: TGTGCCAGCAGTTTAAGTAGCGGGGAGCTGTTTTTT

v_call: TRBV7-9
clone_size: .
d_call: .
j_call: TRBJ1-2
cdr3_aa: CASSLEKANYGYTF
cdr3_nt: TGTGCCAGCAGCTTAGAAAAGGCAAACTATGGCTACACCTTC

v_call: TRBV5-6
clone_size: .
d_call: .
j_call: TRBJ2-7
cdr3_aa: CASSLVGSSYEQYF
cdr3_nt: TGTGCCAGCAGCTTGGTGGGGAGCTCCTACGAGCAGTACTTC

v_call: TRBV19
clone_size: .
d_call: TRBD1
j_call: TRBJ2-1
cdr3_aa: CASTQDRVRDEQFF
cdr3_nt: TGTGCCAGTACCCAGGACAGGGTTAGGGATGAGCAGTTCTTC

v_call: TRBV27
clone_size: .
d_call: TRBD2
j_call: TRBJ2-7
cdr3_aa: CASSPSGRAVEQYF
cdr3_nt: TGTGCCAGCAGTCCTAGCGGGAGGGCGGTCGAGCAGTACTTC

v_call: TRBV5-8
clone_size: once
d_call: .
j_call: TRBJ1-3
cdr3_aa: CASSLDPGGSGNTIYF
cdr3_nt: TGTGCCAGCAGCTTGGATCCTGGGGGTAGTGGAAACACCATATATTTT

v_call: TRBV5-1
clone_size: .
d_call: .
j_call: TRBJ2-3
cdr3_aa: CASSANLLDTQYF
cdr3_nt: TGCGCCAGCAGCGCGAACCTATTGGATACGCAGTATTTT

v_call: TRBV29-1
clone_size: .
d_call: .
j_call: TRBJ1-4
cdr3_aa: CSVGTNEKLFF
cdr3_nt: TGCAGCGTTGGCACTAATGAAAAACTGTTTTTT

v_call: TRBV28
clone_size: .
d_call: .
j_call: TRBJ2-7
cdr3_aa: CASSKGGYEQYF
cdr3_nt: TGTGCCAGCAGTAAGGGGGGATACGAGCAGTACTTC

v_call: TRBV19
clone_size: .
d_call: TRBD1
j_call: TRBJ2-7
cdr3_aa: CASSSRDRASYEQYF
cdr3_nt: TGTGCCAGTAGCAGCCGGGACAGGGCTTCCTACGAGCAGTACTTC

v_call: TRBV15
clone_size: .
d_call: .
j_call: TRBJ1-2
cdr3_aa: CATSRGGGGSYGYTF
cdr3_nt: TGTGCCACCAGCAGGGGGGGAGGGGGAAGTTATGGCTACACCTTC

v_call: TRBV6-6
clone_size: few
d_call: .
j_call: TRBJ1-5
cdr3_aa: CASRSGNQPQHF
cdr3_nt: TGTGCCTCCCGGTCAGGGAATCAGCCCCAGCATTTT

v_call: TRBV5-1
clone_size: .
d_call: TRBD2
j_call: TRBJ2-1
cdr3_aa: CASSLASGRAGEQFF
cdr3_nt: TGCGCCAGCAGCTTGGCTAGCGGGAGGGCCGGTGAGCAGTTCTTC

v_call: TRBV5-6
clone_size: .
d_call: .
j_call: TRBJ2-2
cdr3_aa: CASSFVGRTGELFF
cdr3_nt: TGTGCCAGCAGCTTTGTAGGGCGCACCGGGGAGCTGTTTTTT

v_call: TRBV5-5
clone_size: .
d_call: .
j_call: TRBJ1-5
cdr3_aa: CASSLASRRNQPQHF
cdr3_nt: TGTGCCAGCAGCTTGGCGTCTCGCCGCAATCAGCCCCAGCATTTT

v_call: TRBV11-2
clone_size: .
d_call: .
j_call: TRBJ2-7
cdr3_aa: CASSLSQDGQYF
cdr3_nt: TGTGCCAGCAGCTTGAGCCAGGATGGGCAGTACTTC

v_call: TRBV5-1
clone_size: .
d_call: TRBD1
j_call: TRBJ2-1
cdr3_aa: CASSPSGQINNEQFF
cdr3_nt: TGCGCCAGCAGCCCCTCGGGACAGATTAACAATGAGCAGTTCTTC

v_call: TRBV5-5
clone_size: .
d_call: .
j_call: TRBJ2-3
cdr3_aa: CASSLTAVRVDTQYF
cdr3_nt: TGTGCCAGCAGCCTGACAGCGGTCAGGGTCGATACGCAGTATTTT

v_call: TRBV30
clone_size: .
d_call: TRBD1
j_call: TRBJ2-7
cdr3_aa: CASQGVYEQYF
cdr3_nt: TGTGCCTCACAGGGGGTCTACGAGCAGTACTTC

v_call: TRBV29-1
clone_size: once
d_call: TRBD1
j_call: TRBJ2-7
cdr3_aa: CSFGTGGNEQYF
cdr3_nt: TGCAGCTTCGGGACAGGGGGCAACGAGCAGTACTTC

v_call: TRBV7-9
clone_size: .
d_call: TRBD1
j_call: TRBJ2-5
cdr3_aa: CASSRGQGSETQYF
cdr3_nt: TGTGCCAGCAGCCGGGGACAGGGCAGTGAGACCCAGTACTTC

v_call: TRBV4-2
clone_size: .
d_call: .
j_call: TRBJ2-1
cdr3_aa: CASSQIGGGSGYEQFF
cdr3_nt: TGTGCCAGCAGCCAAATCGGGGGCGGGAGCGGTTATGAGCAGTTCTTC

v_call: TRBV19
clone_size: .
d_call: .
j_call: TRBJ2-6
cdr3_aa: CASSRLGANGANVLTF
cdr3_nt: TGTGCCAGTAGTAGACTGGGAGCGAATGGGGCCAACGTCCTGACTTTC

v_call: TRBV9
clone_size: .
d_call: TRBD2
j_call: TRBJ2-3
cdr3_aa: CASGLAGVADTQYF
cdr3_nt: TGTGCCAGCGGGCTAGCGGGAGTAGCAGATACGCAGTATTTT

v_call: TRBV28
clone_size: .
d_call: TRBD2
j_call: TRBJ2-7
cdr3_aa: CASSLRTSGRSVQYF
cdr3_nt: TGTGCCAGCAGTCTACGGACTAGCGGGAGATCTGTGCAGTACTTC

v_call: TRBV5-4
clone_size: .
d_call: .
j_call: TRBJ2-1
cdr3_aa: CASSPTSNNEQFF
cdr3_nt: TGTGCCAGCAGCCCGACCTCGAACAATGAGCAGTTCTTC

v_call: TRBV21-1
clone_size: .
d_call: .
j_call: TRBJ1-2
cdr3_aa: CASSKAMSGANYGYTF
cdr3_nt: TGTGCCAGCAGCAAAGCTATGAGTGGGGCTAACTATGGCTACACCTTC

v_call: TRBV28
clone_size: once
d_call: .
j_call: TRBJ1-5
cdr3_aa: CASRDPPSNQPQHF
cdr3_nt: TGTGCCAGCCGGGACCCACCGAGCAATCAGCCCCAGCATTTT

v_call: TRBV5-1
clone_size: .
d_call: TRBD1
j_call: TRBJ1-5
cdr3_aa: CASSRTGGNQPQHF
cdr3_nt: TGCGCCAGCAGCCGGACAGGGGGCAATCAGCCCCAGCATTTT

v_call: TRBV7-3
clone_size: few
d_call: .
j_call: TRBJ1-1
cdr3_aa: CASSSRASTEAFF
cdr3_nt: TGTGCCAGCAGCTCGAGGGCAAGCACTGAAGCTTTCTTT

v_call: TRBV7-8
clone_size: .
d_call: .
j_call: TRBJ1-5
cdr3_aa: CASTPGSLRRLQPQHF
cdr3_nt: TGTGCCAGCACCCCGGGGAGTCTACGAAGGTTGCAGCCCCAGCATTTT

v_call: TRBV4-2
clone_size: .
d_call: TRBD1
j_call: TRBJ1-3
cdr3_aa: CASTPSGTASGNTIYF
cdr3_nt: TGTGCCAGCACCCCCTCCGGGACAGCCTCTGGAAACACCATATATTTT

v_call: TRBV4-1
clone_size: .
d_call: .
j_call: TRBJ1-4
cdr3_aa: CASSQGPANEKLFF
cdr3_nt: TGCGCCAGCAGCCAAGGTCCGGCTAATGAAAAACTGTTTTTT

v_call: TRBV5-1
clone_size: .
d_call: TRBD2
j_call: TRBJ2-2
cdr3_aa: CASQREGGTGELFF
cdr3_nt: TGCGCCAGCCAGCGGGAGGGTGGCACCGGGGAGCTGTTTTTT

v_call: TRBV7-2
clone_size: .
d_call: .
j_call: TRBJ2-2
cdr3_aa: CASSLTGELFF
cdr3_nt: TGTGCCAGCAGCTTAACCGGGGAGCTGTTTTTT

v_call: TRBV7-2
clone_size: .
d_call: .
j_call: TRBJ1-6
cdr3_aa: CASSLGGARNSPLHF
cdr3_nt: TGTGCCAGCAGCTTAGGGGGGGCGCGGAATTCACCCCTCCACTTT

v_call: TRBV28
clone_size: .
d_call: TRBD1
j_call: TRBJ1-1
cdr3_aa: CASTSHRGHGTEAFF
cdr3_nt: TGTGCCAGCACCTCGCACAGGGGGCATGGAACTGAAGCTTTCTTT

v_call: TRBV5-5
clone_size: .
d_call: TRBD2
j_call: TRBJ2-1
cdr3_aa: CASSLGGLVYEQFF
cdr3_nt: TGTGCCAGCAGCTTGGGGGGACTAGTTTATGAGCAGTTCTTC

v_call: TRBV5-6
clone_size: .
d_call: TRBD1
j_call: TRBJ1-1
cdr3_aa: CASSFIGIRGQGARNEAFF
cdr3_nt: TGTGCCAGCAGCTTTATTGGGATTAGGGGACAGGGGGCTCGGAATGAAGCTTTCTTT

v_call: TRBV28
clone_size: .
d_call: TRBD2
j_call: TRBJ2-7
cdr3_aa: CASRTSLGLAGVIFHEQYF
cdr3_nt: TGTGCCAGCAGAACCTCCCTAGGACTAGCGGGAGTAATCTTCCACGAGCAGTACTTC

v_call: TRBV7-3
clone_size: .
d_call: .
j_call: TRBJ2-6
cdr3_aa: CASSLGAPSGANVLTF
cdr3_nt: TGTGCCAGCAGCTTAGGGGCGCCCTCTGGGGCCAACGTCCTGACTTTC

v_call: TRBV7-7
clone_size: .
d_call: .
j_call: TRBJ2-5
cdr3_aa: CASSLGRQETQYF
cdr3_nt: TGTGCTAGCAGCTTGGGTAGACAAGAGACCCAGTACTTC

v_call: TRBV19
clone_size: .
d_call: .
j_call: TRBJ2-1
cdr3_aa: CAAKGGGKGNEQFF
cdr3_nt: TGTGCCGCAAAGGGGGGCGGGAAGGGCAATGAGCAGTTCTTC

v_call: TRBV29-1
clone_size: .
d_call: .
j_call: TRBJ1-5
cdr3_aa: CSVAWDSNQPQHF
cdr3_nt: TGCAGCGTTGCGTGGGACAGCAATCAGCCCCAGCATTTT

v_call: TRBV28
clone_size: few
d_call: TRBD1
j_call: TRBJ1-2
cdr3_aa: CASSGTVYGYTF
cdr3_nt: TGTGCCAGCAGTGGGACAGTCTATGGCTACACCTTC

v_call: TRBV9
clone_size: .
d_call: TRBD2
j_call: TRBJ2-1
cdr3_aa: CASSVGLAGEKLYNEQFF
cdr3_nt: TGTGCCAGCAGCGTAGGGCTAGCGGGAGAGAAACTATACAATGAGCAGTTCTTC